Each of the 10 T cell receptor beta chains below was sequenced from the same sample in a study of human T cells and chemical hapten exposure. Time point given: pre-sensitization, week 0. The treatment denotes: therapeutic diphenylcyclopropenone sensitization with weekly scalp DPC. From the RACE reads, TCRdb called clonotypes with MiXCR, one entry per CDR3 protein. The sample records 84,000 or so distinct CDR3 sequences, around 7.9% being singletons. Sequencing was performed on whole blood, taken in connection with sensitization to the hapten diphenylcyclopropenone (DPC). These receptors were collected from a man aged 35 to 55 with alopecia areata. Some clones in this sample may be carry-over from other donors' samples.

A few counts support this clonotype. This chain links TRBV29-1 with TRBJ2-3; tentatively, D is TRBD2 (5 bases). V lost 3 bases and J lost 0, with 13 bases in between. The CDR3 runs 15 residues. Germline CDR1 reads SQVTM; CDR2 reads ANQGSEA. CDR3 in amino acids: CSVDILGGSTDTQYF. As DNA, the CDR3 is TGCAGCGTTGATATTCTTGGCGGGAGCACAGATACGCAGTATTTT.

This clonotype was recorded at least ten times. J is TRBJ2-7 and V is TRBV7-9; 8 nucleotides line up with TRBD2. With V trimmed by 6 bases and J by 5 bases, 6 bases remained unmatched. Germline lookup yields CDR1 SEHNR and CDR2 FQNEAQ (reference sequence). The CDR3 has 13 residues. CDR3 bases: TGTGCCAGCAGTTCGGGAGGGTTGGACGAGCAGTACTTC. This translates into CASSSGGLDEQYF. Full variable domain (rest looked up from reference TRBV7-9 and TRBJ2-7): DTGVSQNPRHKITKRGQNVTFRCDPISEHNRLYWYRQTLGQGPEFLTYFQNEAQLEKSRLLSDRFSAERPKGSFSTLEIQRTEQGDSAMYLCASSSGGLDEQYFGPGTRLTVT.

On this clonotype: With a much larger clone just one base away, this may be a read error. The V call is TRBV11-2, the J call TRBJ2-3; D call uncertain. Germline CDR1 is SGHAT and CDR2 is FQNNGV. The CDR3 runs 14 residues. Trimming stripped 9 bases from V and 1 base from J, with 14 bases between. CDR3 in amino acids: CARSPLRGTDTQYF. The CDR3 nucleotides read TGTGCCAGGAGTCCCCTGCGCGGCACAGATACGCAGTATTTT.

This clonotype was counted many times. V usage is TRBV29-1 and J usage is TRBJ2-1, with D uncertain. The CDR3 sequence is 12 residues long. Trimming pared 5 bases from V and 9 bases from J, leaving 14 bases between. The germline V gene encodes CDR1 SQVTM and CDR2 ANQGSEA. The CDR3 DNA follows: TGCAGCGTTCCATTGCCCCCAGGTGAGCAGTTCTTC. Amino acids: CSVPLPPGEQFF.

This clonotype was seen repeatedly, ten times or more. The chain is built from TRBV5-1 and TRBJ2-1; possible D gene TRBD2, 6 bases. The CDR3 has 16 residues. Per the germline V gene, CDR1 is SGHRS and CDR2 is YFSETQ. The V end was cut by 1 base, the J end by 7 bases, with 18 bases between. As DNA, the CDR3 is TGCGCCAGCAGCTTGCCCGGGACTCCAACGTGGAATGAGCAGTTCTTC. It is translated as CASSLPGTPTWNEQFF.

This clonotype has more than one count but fewer than ten. V and J are TRBV5-6 and TRBJ2-1; TRBD2 agrees at 8 bases. There are 16 residues in the CDR3. Germline CDR1 and CDR2: SGHDT and YYEEEE. Trimming removed 2 bases from V and 6 bases from J; junction bases left unmatched: 10. CDR3 loop: CASSFLSGKRRNEQFF. The DNA for the CDR3 is TGTGCCAGCAGCTTCCTTAGCGGGAAGCGTCGCAATGAGCAGTTCTTC.

This clonotype appeared a few times. The rearrangement links TRBV5-1 to TRBJ2-3; D uncertain. The CDR3 covers 14 residues. Trimming left V 2 bases short and J 6 bases short, with 13 bases between. Germline V gene data show CDR1 as SGHRS and CDR2 as YFSETQ. CDR3 region: CASSLVAPTDTQYF. The CDR3 DNA reads TGCGCCAGCAGCTTAGTAGCTCCCACTGATACGCAGTATTTT. Full variable domain (rest looked up from reference TRBV5-1 and TRBJ2-3): KAGVTQTPRYLIKTRGQQVTLSCSPISGHRSVSWYQQTPGQGLQFLFEYFSETQRNKGNFPGRFSGRQFSNSRSEMNVSTLELGDSALYLCASSLVAPTDTQYFGPGTRLTVL.

The chain has TRBV4-2 and TRBJ1-5; tentatively, D is TRBD1 (6 bases). Trimming took off 4 bases at V and 9 bases at J, with 16 bases between the two ends. The CDR3 totals 14 residues. In germline, CDR1 is LGHNA, CDR2 YNFKEQ. The CDR3: CASSRDRTSRPQHF. DNA of the CDR3: TGTGCCAGCAGCCGCGACAGGACCTCCAGGCCCCAGCATTTT.

The chain has TRBV6-1 and TRBJ1-1; possibly TRBD1 for D (5 bases). V lost 6 bases, J lost 3 bases, and 8 bases lay in between. The length of the CDR3 is 12 residues. The germline V gene has CDR1 MNHNS and CDR2 SASEGT. The CDR3 is CASSRGDTEAFF. The CDR3 nucleotides are TGTGCCAGCAGCAGAGGGGACACTGAAGCTTTCTTT.

This clonotype was seen many times. The chain links TRBV30 to TRBJ1-2; TRBD1 might be the D (5 bases). In germline, CDR1 is GTSNPN, CDR2 SVGIG (reference sequence). The V end was cut by 4 bases, the J end by 8 bases, with 11 bases between. This CDR3 comprises 11 residues. The CDR3 sequence: CAWMRGSGYTF. The DNA of the CDR3 is TGTGCCTGGATGCGGGGGAGCGGCTACACCTTC.